This TCR beta chain was obtained from a study of OX40 agonist ivuxolimab in advanced cancers. Study-level background: In this cohort, patients received ivuxolimab, an agonistic anti-OX40 (CD134) antibody. Partial responses were achieved by three patients: one hepatocellular carcinoma, two cutaneous melanoma. Points from the study as a whole: The study found that CD8+ T cells averaged more expanded clones than CD4+. Partial responders at 0.1-3.0 mg/kg had among the lowest clonal expansion.

Assay used: immunoSEQ multiplex PCR; TCRdb lists only in-frame clones, some missing. There are some 69,000 clones in the sample; approximately 90% occur only once, and less than 0.3% lies in the top ten. Trimming removed 7 bases from V and 4 bases from J; junction bases left unmatched: 4. This CDR3 is built from 15 residues. On this clone itself: Its antigen is not identified.

This rearrangement joins TRBV5-7 to TRBJ2-1; 14 bases are shared with TRBD2. TRBV5-7 is recorded as an ORF, its role being uncertain. This receptor was identified in an adult with an advanced solid tumor such as melanoma, head and neck, liver or kidney cancer. Sequenced material: CD4+ or CD8+ T cells sorted from blood, taken in a trial of the OX40 agonist ivuxolimab. In DNA, the CDR3 is TGTGCCAGCCGACTAGCGGGAGGGCCTTACAATGAGCAGTTCTTC. Translating it yields CASRLAGGPYNEQFF.